This T cell receptor beta chain was profiled in a study of T cell changes during pregnancy in multiple sclerosis. After removal of 1 base from V and 3 bases from J, the junction contained 3 bases not matched to a gene. CDR3 length equals 16 residues. Germline-derived CDR1 and CDR2 are SGHNT and YENEEA. A single count supports this clone. Here immunoSEQ multiplex PCR was the method, and the copy in TCRdb shows in-frame clones only, minus some. This table has tens of thousands of clones, about 96% appearing once. This chain links TRBV11-3 with TRBJ2-3; TRBD2 aligns across 11 bases. The TCR sequence derives from a female donor with multiple sclerosis, enrolled in a pregnancy study. Sample: CD8+ T cells from peripheral blood mononuclear cells, taken after pregnancy. The CDR3 here is CASSLATSGNTDTQYF. CDR3 DNA sequence: TGTGCCAGCAGCTTAGCGACTAGCGGGAATACAGATACGCAGTATTTT.